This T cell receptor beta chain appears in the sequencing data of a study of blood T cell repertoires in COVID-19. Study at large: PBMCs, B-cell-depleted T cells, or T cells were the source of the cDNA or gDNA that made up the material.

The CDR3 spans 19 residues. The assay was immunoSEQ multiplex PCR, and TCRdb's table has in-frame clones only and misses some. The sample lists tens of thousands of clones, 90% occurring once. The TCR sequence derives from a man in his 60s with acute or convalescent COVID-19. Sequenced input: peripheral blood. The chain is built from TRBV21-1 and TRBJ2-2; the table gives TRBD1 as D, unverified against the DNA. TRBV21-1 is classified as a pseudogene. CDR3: CASSKWYGRVREDTGELFF. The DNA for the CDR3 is TGTGCCAGCAGCAAATGGTACGGCAGGGTACGTGAAGACACCGGGGAGCTGTTTTTT.